The 30 T cell receptor beta chains given below trace back to one sample, sequenced in a study of cytomegalovirus exposure and HLA in healthy donors. The data were produced by immunoSEQ multiplex PCR, yet TCRdb's version contains in-frame clones alone and is incomplete. The sample has around 350,000 clones, roughly 89% seen once. Input material: PBMCs. Receptors originate from a woman younger than 30 in good health and CMV-seronegative.

V and J are TRBV5-3 and TRBJ2-7, with a tentative D call TRBD1 (5 bases). TRBV5-3 has ORF status, its function being uncertain. CDR3 size: 17 residues. V was cut by 2 bases and J by 1 base, with 19 bases left in between. In DNA form, the CDR3 reads TGTGCCAGAAGCTTCGGAAGACAGCTTAGTAATTCCTACGAGCAGTACTTC. Its protein is CARSFGRQLSNSYEQYF.

The chain links TRBV19 to TRBJ2-1, with 9 nucleotides matching TRBD2. With 5 bases clipped from V and 5 bases from J, the junction kept 10 bases outside the gene matches. The CDR3 runs 16 residues. Looked up from germline, CDR1 is LNHDA and CDR2 is SQIVND (reference sequence). The CDR3 loop is CASSPFVRGGNNEQFF. As DNA, the CDR3 is TGTGCCAGTAGTCCCTTCGTGCGGGGGGGTAACAATGAGCAGTTCTTC.

The chain joins TRBV27 to TRBJ1-1; D may be TRBD1 (6 bases). The CDR3 length is 14 residues. In germline, CDR1 is MNHEY, CDR2 SMNVEV (reference sequence). Trimming cost V 6 bases and J 6 bases, with 17 bases left between them. Written as DNA, the CDR3 is TGTGCCAGCAGCTGGGGCGGGGGCTTCGCTGAAGCTTTCTTT. Its translation is CASSWGGGFAEAFF.

This clone has only a few counts. The rearrangement joins TRBV20-1 to TRBJ1-2, with D uncertain. The CDR3 is 11 amino acids. CDR1 and CDR2 (germline): DFQATT, SNEGSKA (reference sequence). The CDR3 DNA reads as TGCAGCACTGACATCTCCTATGGCTACACCTTC. This codes for CSTDISYGYTF.

V usage is TRBV4-1 and J usage is TRBJ2-7; 10 bases are a match to TRBD2. With V trimmed by 0 bases and J by 3 bases, 2 bases remained unmatched. This CDR3 is 15 amino acids long. The germline V gene has CDR1 MGHRA and CDR2 YSYEKL. The DNA of the CDR3 is TGCGCCAGCAGCCAAGAACCTAGCGGGAGCTACGAGCAGTACTTC. It is translated as CASSQEPSGSYEQYF.

This clone has just one count. The junction departs from germline at one end; a sequencing error may be responsible. The chain carries TRBV5-1 and TRBJ2-7; D might be TRBD2 (5 bases). Germline V lookup: CDR1 SGHRS, CDR2 YFSETQ. This CDR3 spans 12 amino acids. The CDR3 DNA sequence: TGCGCCAGCAGCCCGCAAGACGGCCCGGGGAGTTTC. This gives the protein CASSPQDGPGSF.

The gene calls are TRBV19 and TRBJ1-1, with TRBD1 as a possible D gene (6 bases). V lost 7 bases, J lost 10 bases, and 16 bases lay in between. This CDR3 has 12 residues. Germline assignment: CDR1 LNHDA and CDR2 SQIVND (reference sequence). The CDR3 loop is CASTLPGVPAFF. The CDR3 DNA reads as TGTGCCAGTACCCTCCCAGGGGTACCAGCTTTCTTT.

This clone showed up just once. The V gene is TRBV6-5, the J gene TRBJ2-5, with D uncertain. Trimming left V 2 bases short and J 3 bases short, with 7 bases between. The CDR3 contains 13 residues. Germline V gene data show CDR1 as MNHEY and CDR2 as SVGAGI. The CDR3 DNA reads as TGTGCCAGCAGTTACGGCCTGGAAGAGACCCAGTACTTC. As protein: CASSYGLEETQYF.

The table lists this clone with a few counts. The chain links TRBV7-9 to TRBJ2-7; D possibly corresponds to TRBD2 (5 bases). Germline loops: CDR1 SEHNR, CDR2 FQNEAQ (reference sequence). This CDR3 comprises 12 residues. Trimming pared 4 bases from V and 7 bases from J, leaving 11 bases between. The CDR3 DNA is TGTGCCAGCAGCTCCCTAGCTCTGGAGCAGTACTTC. It translates to CASSSLALEQYF.

CDR3 residues: CASGEEAAYEQYF. Here the CDR3 DNA reads TGCGCCAGCGGTGAGGAGGCCGCCTACGAGCAGTACTTC. The genes are TRBV5-1 and TRBJ2-7, with a weak D call TRBD2 (5 bases). The V end was cut by 7 bases, the J end by 2 bases, with 13 bases between. The CDR3 runs 13 residues. Germline loops: CDR1 SGHRS, CDR2 YFSETQ.

The gene calls are TRBV6-5 and TRBJ2-7; 7 bases map to TRBD1. Germline lookup yields CDR1 MNHEY and CDR2 SVGAGI. The CDR3 runs to 14 residues. Germline trimming cut 5 bases from V and 4 bases from J; bases unmatched to any gene: 8. DNA of the CDR3: TGTGCCAGCAGTCTTACAGGGGTTGGGTACGAGCAGTACTTC. This gives the protein CASSLTGVGYEQYF.

The CDR3 spells CATSTTRTGGDDEQYF. The CDR3 coding sequence is TGTGCCACCAGCACAACCCGGACAGGGGGAGACGACGAGCAGTACTTC. V usage is TRBV15 and J usage is TRBJ2-7; 10 nucleotides align to TRBD1. The CDR3 sequence is 16 residues long. The V and J ends lost 4 bases and 5 bases, in that order; junction bases with no gene match: 11. Per germline, CDR1 LNHNV and CDR2 YYDKDF (reference sequence).

This chain uses TRBV6-5 with TRBJ1-6; 8 nucleotides agree with TRBD1. The CDR3 covers 15 residues. CDR1 and CDR2 from the germline V gene are MNHEY and SVGAGI. V gave up 6 bases and J gave up 6 bases; unmatched junction bases: 7. The CDR3 spells CASSQDRASNSPLHF. The CDR3 nucleotides read TGTGCCAGCAGCCAGGACAGGGCGTCTAATTCACCCCTCCACTTT.

This sequence joins TRBV7-3 and TRBJ2-2, with 7 nucleotides matching TRBD2. The germline gives CDR1 SGHTA, CDR2 FQGTGA. This CDR3 has 17 residues. The junction had 16 bases not matched to a gene; V was cut back by 5 bases and J by 7 bases. As DNA, the CDR3 is TGTGCCAGCAGCGCTGGGGCTAGCGGACCCTCGGGCGGGGAGCTGTTTTTT. Translating gives CASSAGASGPSGGELFF.

The chain employs TRBV9 and TRBJ1-1; TRBD1 might be the D (5 bases). This CDR3 spans 18 amino acids. The ends were cut back, 4 bases at V and 3 bases at J, with 25 bases in the middle. CDR1 is SGDLS, CDR2 YYNGEE, per germline. DNA of the CDR3: TGTGCCAGCAGCCGGCTATTCGCAACCGGTCCGGGGGACACTGAAGCTTTCTTT. Translating it yields CASSRLFATGPGDTEAFF.

The chain uses TRBV28 and TRBJ2-1, with TRBD1 matching 7 bases. Germline CDR1 MDHEN, CDR2 SYDVKM. This CDR3 comprises 13 residues. Trimming took 7 bases from V and 8 from J; bases not matched to a gene: 8. The CDR3 loop is CASTNPTGHEQFF. The DNA for the CDR3 is TGTGCCAGCACTAACCCGACAGGGCATGAGCAGTTCTTC.

This chain uses TRBV29-1 with TRBJ2-1, with D possibly TRBD2 on 5 matching bases. V was cut by 7 bases and J by 3 bases, with 16 bases left in between. Germline lookup yields CDR1 SQVTM and CDR2 ANQGSEA. The CDR3 is made up of 14 amino acids. CDR3 DNA sequence: TGCAGCGGGAAGGGAGTCCCAGGCTACAATGAGCAGTTCTTC. Protein sequence: CSGKGVPGYNEQFF.

The chain combines TRBV18 with TRBJ2-7, with TRBD2 as a possible D gene (6 bases). The length of the CDR3 is 15 residues. The germline V gene encodes CDR1 KGHSH and CDR2 LQKENI. V was cut by 0 bases and J by 1 base, with 10 bases left in between. As DNA, the CDR3 is TGTGCCAGCTCACCACCGGGGCGGGGATCCTACGAGCAGTACTTC. It yields the protein CASSPPGRGSYEQYF.

The V gene is TRBV27, the J gene TRBJ2-2, with D tentatively TRBD1 (6 bases). Germline CDR1 MNHEY, CDR2 SMNVEV (reference sequence). The CDR3 spans 13 residues. Trimming pared 3 bases from V and 6 bases from J, leaving 8 bases between. The CDR3 sequence: CASSLGAPGELFF. CDR3 nucleotide sequence: TGTGCCAGCAGTTTGGGGGCCCCCGGGGAGCTGTTTTTT.

The chain joins TRBV5-6 to TRBJ1-1, with 7 positions matching TRBD1. The V segment lost 4 bases and the J segment 1 base; nucleotides outside the gene matches: 4. CDR3 length: 14 residues. Germline CDR1 and CDR2: SGHDT and YYEEEE. CDR3 residues: CASSADRANTEAFF. DNA of the CDR3: TGTGCCAGCAGCGCCGACAGGGCGAACACTGAAGCTTTCTTT.

This chain connects TRBV19 to TRBJ2-7, with TRBD1 identical over 8 bases. The CDR3 has 15 residues. V was clipped by 4 bases and J by 0 bases; unmatched bases: 5. CDR1 LNHDA and CDR2 SQIVND come from the germline V gene (reference sequence). For the CDR3, the DNA is TGTGCCAGTAGTACCCGGGACAGGCTCTCCTACGAGCAGTACTTC. This encodes CASSTRDRLSYEQYF.

The CDR3 bases are TGTGCCAGCAGGCCAAGGGGGCTAACGGACACTGAAGCTTTCTTT. Translating gives CASRPRGLTDTEAFF. The chain couples TRBV7-9 to TRBJ1-1; 7 bases fit TRBD1. Germline V gene lookup returns CDR1 SEHNR and CDR2 FQNEAQ (reference sequence). The CDR3 is 15 residues long. J was trimmed by 3 bases and V by 6 bases; bases with no gene match: 10.

This sequence joins TRBV28 and TRBJ2-1, with 9 bases matching TRBD2. Germline CDR1 and CDR2: MDHEN and SYDVKM. This CDR3 comprises 14 residues. J lost 2 bases, V lost 5 bases, and 1 base had no gene match. DNA of the CDR3: TGTGCCAGCAGTGCTAGCGGGGCCTACAATGAGCAGTTCTTC. This translates into CASSASGAYNEQFF.

The rearrangement links TRBV13 to TRBJ2-2, with 11 bases that match TRBD2. This CDR3 contains 17 residues. CDR1 PRHDT and CDR2 FYEKMQ come from the germline V gene (reference sequence). With 5 bases clipped from V and 3 bases from J, the junction kept 8 bases outside the gene matches. The CDR3 sequence: CASSPLAGGFDTGELFF. Here the CDR3 DNA reads TGTGCCAGCAGCCCCCTAGCGGGAGGTTTTGACACCGGGGAGCTGTTTTTT.

This chain's CDR3 is CASSFQGYQETQYF. The CDR3 nucleotides read TGTGCCAGCAGCTTTCAGGGGTACCAAGAGACCCAGTACTTC. The rearrangement links TRBV7-6 to TRBJ2-5, with TRBD1 as a possible D gene (6 bases). Trimming took off 3 bases at V and 0 bases at J, with 8 bases between the two ends. The CDR3 is 14 residues long. In germline, CDR1 is SGHVS, CDR2 FNYEAQ.

This clone was recorded once. J is TRBJ1-5 and V is TRBV6-5; 7 bases match TRBD1. CDR3 size: 15 residues. Germline CDR1 is MNHEY and CDR2 is SVGAGI. J lost 2 bases, V lost 5 bases, and 6 bases had no gene match. The DNA of the CDR3 is TGTGCCAGCAGTCCCTCGGGACAGCGCAATCAGCCCCAGCATTTT. Protein product: CASSPSGQRNQPQHF.

This chain uses TRBV11-2 with TRBJ1-3; D may be TRBD1 (5 bases). The CDR3 contains 15 residues. Germline V lookup: CDR1 SGHAT, CDR2 FQNNGV. Deletions cut 2 bases from V and 0 bases from J, with 8 bases between. This CDR3 reads CASSLWGDSGNTIYF. Written as DNA, the CDR3 is TGTGCCAGCAGCTTATGGGGGGACTCTGGAAACACCATATATTTT. The whole variable domain, remainder taken from reference TRBV11-2 and TRBJ1-3, is EAGVAQSPRYKIIEKRQSVAFWCNPISGHATLYWYQQILGQGPKLLIQFQNNGVVDDSQLPKDRFSAERLKGVDSTLKIQPAKLEDSAVYLCASSLWGDSGNTIYFGEGSWLTVV.

The chain is built from TRBV27 and TRBJ2-3; a weak D match, TRBD1 (5 bases). V lost 5 bases and J lost 8, with 17 bases in between. Germline-derived CDR1 and CDR2 are MNHEY and SMNVEV (reference sequence). The CDR3 has 14 amino acids. The CDR3 here is CASSPDKARGTQYF. The CDR3 DNA sequence: TGTGCCAGCAGTCCGGACAAGGCCCGTGGTACGCAGTATTTT.

As regards this clone: The same CDR3 can be traced to other DNA sequences in this sample. CDR3 sequence (DNA): TGTGCCAGCAGCGTATCGGCCGGGGAGCTGTTTTTT. Protein: CASSVSAGELFF. The chain carries TRBV9 and TRBJ2-2; D unresolved. The CDR3 is made up of 12 amino acids. Trimming cost V 1 base and J 6 bases, with 4 bases left between them. Per the germline V gene, CDR1 is SGDLS and CDR2 is YYNGEE.

This chain joins TRBV7-9 and TRBJ2-5, with a tentative D call TRBD1 (6 bases). Germline V gene sequence: CDR1 SEHNR, CDR2 FQNEAQ (reference sequence). The germline V and J ends were trimmed by 2 bases and 2 bases, with 15 bases remaining between them. CDR3 length: 16 amino acids. The CDR3 here is CASSLFGRTEQETQYF. In nucleotides, the CDR3 is TGTGCCAGCAGCTTATTTGGAAGGACAGAACAAGAGACCCAGTACTTC.